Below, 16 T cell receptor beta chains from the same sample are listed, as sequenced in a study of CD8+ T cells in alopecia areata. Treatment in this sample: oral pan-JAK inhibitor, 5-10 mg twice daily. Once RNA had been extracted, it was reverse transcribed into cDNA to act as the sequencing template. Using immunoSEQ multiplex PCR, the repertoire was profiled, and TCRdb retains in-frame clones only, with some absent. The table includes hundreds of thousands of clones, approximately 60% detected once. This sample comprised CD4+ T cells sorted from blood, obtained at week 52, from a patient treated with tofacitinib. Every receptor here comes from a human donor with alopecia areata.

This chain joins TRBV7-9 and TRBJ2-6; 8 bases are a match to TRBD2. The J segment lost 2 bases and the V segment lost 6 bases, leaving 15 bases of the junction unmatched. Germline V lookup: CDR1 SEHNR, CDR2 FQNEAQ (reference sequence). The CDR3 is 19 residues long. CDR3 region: CASRSPPSFGGAGANVLTF. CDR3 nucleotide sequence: TGTGCCAGCAGATCCCCCCCGTCTTTCGGGGGGGCTGGGGCCAACGTCCTGACTTTC.

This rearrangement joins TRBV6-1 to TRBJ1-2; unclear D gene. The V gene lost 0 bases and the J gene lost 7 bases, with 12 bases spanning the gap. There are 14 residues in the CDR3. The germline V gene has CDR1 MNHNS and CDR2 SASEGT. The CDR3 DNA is TGTGCCAGCAGTGAAGCGTCGGGGAGGGTTGGCTACACCTTC. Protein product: CASSEASGRVGYTF.

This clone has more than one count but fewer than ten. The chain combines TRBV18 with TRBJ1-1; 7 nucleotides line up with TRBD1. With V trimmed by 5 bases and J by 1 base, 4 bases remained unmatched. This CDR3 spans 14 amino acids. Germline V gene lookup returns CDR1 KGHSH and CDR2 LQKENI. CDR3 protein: CASSSQGSNTEAFF. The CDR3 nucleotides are TGTGCCAGCTCATCACAGGGGTCGAACACTGAAGCTTTCTTT.

The CDR3 sequence: CSVVKDRGIDEQYF. DNA of the CDR3: TGCAGCGTGGTCAAGGACAGGGGGATCGACGAGCAGTACTTC. The chain uses TRBV29-1 and TRBJ2-7; 10 positions match TRBD1. The V gene end was trimmed by 6 bases and the J gene end by 5 bases; junction bases not matched to a gene: 10. Germline-derived CDR1 and CDR2 are SQVTM and ANQGSEA. The CDR3 totals 14 residues.

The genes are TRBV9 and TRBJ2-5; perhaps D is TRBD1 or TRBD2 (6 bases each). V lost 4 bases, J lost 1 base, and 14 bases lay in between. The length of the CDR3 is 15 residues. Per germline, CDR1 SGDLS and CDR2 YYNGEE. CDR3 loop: CASSYEGGPQETQYF. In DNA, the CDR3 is TGTGCCAGCAGCTACGAGGGGGGTCCCCAAGAGACCCAGTACTTC. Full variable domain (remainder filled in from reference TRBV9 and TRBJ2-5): DSGVTQTPKHLITATGQRVTLRCSPRSGDLSVYWYQQSLDQGLQFLIQYYNGEERAKGNILERFSAQQFPDLHSELNLSSLELGDSALYFCASSYEGGPQETQYFGPGTRLLVL.

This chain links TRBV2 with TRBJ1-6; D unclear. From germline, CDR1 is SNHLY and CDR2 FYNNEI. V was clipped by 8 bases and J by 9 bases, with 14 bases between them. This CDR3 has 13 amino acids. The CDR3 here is CASAEGLGSPLHF. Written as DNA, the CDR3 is TGTGCCAGCGCCGAGGGCCTTGGTTCACCCCTCCACTTT. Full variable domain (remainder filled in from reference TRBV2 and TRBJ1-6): EPEVTQTPSHQVTQMGQEVILRCVPISNHLYFYWYRQILGQKVEFLVSFYNNEISEKSEIFDDQFSVERPDGSNFTLKIRSTKLEDSAMYFCASAEGLGSPLHFGNGTRLTVT.

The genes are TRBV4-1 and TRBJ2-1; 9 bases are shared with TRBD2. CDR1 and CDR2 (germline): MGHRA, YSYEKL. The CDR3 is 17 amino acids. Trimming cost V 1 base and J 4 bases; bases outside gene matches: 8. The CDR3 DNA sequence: TGCGCCAGCAGCCAAGCTACGGCGGGGGGGCAGTACAATGAGCAGTTCTTC. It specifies CASSQATAGGQYNEQFF.

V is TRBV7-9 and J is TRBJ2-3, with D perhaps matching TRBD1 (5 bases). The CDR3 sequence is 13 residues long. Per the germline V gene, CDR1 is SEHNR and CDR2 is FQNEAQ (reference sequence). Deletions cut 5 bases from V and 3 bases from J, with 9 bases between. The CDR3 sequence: CASSQRQTDTQYF. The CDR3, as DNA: TGTGCCAGCAGCCAAAGACAGACAGATACGCAGTATTTT.

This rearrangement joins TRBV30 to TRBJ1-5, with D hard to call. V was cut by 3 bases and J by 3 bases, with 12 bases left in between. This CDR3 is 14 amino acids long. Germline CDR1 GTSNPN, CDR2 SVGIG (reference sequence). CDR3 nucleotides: TGTGCCTGGAGCGGAGGATCCCTCAATCAGCCCCAGCATTTT. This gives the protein CAWSGGSLNQPQHF.

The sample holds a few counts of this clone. Written as DNA, the CDR3 is TGCAGCGTTTCTGTAAGGGCTGAAGCTTTCTTT. Translating gives CSVSVRAEAFF. The rearrangement uses TRBV29-1 and TRBJ1-1; no clear D gene. V was pared by 5 bases and J by 6 bases, with 10 bases between. The CDR3 contains 11 residues. Germline V gives CDR1 SQVTM, CDR2 ANQGSEA.

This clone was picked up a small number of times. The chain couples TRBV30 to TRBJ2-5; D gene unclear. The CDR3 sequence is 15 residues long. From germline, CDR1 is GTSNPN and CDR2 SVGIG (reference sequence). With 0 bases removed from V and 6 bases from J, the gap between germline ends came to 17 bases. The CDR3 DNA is TGTGCCTGGAGTGTAGGAAGGACGGGTGACAAGACCCAGTACTTC. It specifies CAWSVGRTGDKTQYF.

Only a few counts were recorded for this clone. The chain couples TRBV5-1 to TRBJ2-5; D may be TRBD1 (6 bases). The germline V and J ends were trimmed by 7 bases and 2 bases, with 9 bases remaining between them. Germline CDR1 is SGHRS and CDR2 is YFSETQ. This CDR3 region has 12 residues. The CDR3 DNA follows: TGCGCCAGCGGACAGCTACAAGAGACCCAGTACTTC. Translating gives CASGQLQETQYF.

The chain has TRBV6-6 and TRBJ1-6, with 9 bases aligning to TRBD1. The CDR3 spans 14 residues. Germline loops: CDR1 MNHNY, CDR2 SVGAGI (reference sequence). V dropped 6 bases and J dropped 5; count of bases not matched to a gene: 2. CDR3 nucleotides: TGTGCCAGCAGGTGGACAGGGGATAATTCACCCCTCCACTTT. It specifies CASRWTGDNSPLHF.

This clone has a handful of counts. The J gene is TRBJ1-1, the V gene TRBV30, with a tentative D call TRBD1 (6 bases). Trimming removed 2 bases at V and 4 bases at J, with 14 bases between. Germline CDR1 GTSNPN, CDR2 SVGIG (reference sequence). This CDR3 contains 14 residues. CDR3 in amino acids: CAWSPGQSFTEAFF. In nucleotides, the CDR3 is TGTGCCTGGAGTCCAGGACAGAGTTTCACTGAAGCTTTCTTT.

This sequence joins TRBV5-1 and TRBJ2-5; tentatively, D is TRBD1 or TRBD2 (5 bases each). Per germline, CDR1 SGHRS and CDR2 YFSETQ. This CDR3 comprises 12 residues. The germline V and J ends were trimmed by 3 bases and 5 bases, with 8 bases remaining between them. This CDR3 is CASSSRGETQYF. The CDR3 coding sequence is TGCGCCAGCAGCTCGAGGGGCGAGACCCAGTACTTC.

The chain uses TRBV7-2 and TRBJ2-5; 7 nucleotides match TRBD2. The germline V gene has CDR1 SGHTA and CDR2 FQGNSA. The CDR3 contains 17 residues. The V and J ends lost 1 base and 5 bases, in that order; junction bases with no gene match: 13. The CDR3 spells CASSLGTYGGSGETQYF. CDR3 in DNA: TGTGCCAGCAGCTTAGGAACTTACGGGGGGTCAGGGGAGACCCAGTACTTC.